The source of this T cell receptor (beta chain) is a study of cytomegalovirus exposure and HLA in healthy donors. General study results and limits: Some segments of the V type, notably TRBV6-2 and TRBV6-3, were excluded as indistinguishable. Analysis was carried out at a later point, and it linked a missense DCLRE1C variant to TCR beta V- and J-gene trimming. As was reported, the HLA-A and HLA-B alleles of most subjects were accurately predicted from TCR beta sequences.

In regard to this clone: The target antigen is unknown.

In the PCR, 60 Vbeta and 13 Jbeta primers were used. The assay was immunoSEQ multiplex PCR, and TCRdb's table has in-frame clones only and misses some. This sample has approximately 120,000 clones, with 70% to 80% found just once. The CDR3 extends over 13 amino acids. Losses at the gene ends were 4 bases for V and 6 bases for J; bases not matched to a gene: 6. The V gene's germline CDR1 is SGHRS and CDR2 YFSETQ. V gene TRBV5-1 combines with J gene TRBJ1-2; 7 bases match TRBD1. The clonotype originates from a man aged 45-65 years in good health and CMV-seronegative. Input material: PBMCs. CDR3: CASSGTGTDGYTF. The CDR3 DNA reads as TGCGCCAGCAGCGGTACCGGGACAGATGGCTACACCTTC.